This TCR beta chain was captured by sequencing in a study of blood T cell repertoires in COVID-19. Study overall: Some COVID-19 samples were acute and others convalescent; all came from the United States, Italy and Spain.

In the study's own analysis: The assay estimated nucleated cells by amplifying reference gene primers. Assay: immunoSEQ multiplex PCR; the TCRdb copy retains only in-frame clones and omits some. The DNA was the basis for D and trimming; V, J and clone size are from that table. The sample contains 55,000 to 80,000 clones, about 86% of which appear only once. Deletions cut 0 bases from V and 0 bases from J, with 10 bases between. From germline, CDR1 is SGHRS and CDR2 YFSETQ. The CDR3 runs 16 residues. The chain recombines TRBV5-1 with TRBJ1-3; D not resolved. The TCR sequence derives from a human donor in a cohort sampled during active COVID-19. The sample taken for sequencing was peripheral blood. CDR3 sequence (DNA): TGCGCCAGCAGCTTGGATTTACAGTCCTCTGGAAACACCATATATTTT. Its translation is CASSLDLQSSGNTIYF.